This T cell receptor beta chain is from a study of beta chain features in type 1 diabetes. Study results and caveats: Possible PCR preference for shorter templates applied equally to patients and controls. Type 1 diabetes patients showed a moderate but significant shortening of TCRB CDR3s in all four CD4+ subsets.

The CDR3 extends over 15 amino acids. Germline loops: CDR1 LGHNA, CDR2 YNFKEQ. The V gene lost 2 bases and the J gene lost 3 bases, with 13 bases spanning the gap. This clone was seen ten or more times. The antigen is unknown. All of the sorted populations showed purity greater than 95%. The entirety of the isolated RNA underwent reverse transcription, so expressed TCRB transcripts were sequenced. This table comes from immunoSEQ multiplex PCR, and its TCRdb copy is limited to in-frame clones, with some not included. Among roughly 250,000 clones listed, over 8.5% were seen once. The V and J genes are TRBV4-2 and TRBJ2-5; tentatively, D is TRBD1 (6 bases). The sequenced sample was naive CD4+ T cells from blood. The sequence was obtained from a woman between 18 and 29 years old in good health. For the CDR3, the DNA is TGTGCCAGCAGCCAAACAGGGATTCGGGAAGAGACCCAGTACTTC. This gives the protein CASSQTGIREETQYF.